Listed below are T cell receptor beta chains from one sample, sequenced in a study of CXCR3-negative and CXCR3-positive naive CD8 T cells. TCRdb reprocessed the 5' RACE reads, with one entry per CDR3 protein and no DNA. The sample totals 120,000 to 150,000 distinct CDR3 sequences; its top ten clones hold around 0.28%. Sequences were obtained from naive CXCR3+ CD8+ T cells from blood. The receptor set was obtained from a human donor in good health. Some clones in this sample may be carry-over from other donors' samples. The CDR3 runs from the conserved cysteine through the conserved F or W.

j_call v_call cdr3_aa
TRBJ1-1 TRBV7-9 CASSSRQGPAMNTEAFF
TRBJ1-6 TRBV7-9 CASRSRDSENSPLHF
TRBJ1-5 TRBV20-1 CSAKTGYSNQPQHF
TRBJ2-7 TRBV7-2 CASSLIGETYEQYF
TRBJ2-5 TRBV13 CASSDTTGKTQYF
TRBJ1-5 TRBV5-1 CASSPSGLGQDNQPQHF
TRBJ2-1 TRBV4-3 CASSQDPQGIGLNEQFF
TRBJ2-3 TRBV2 CASSEVLIDTQYF
TRBJ2-5 TRBV6-6 CASSYEGGQETQYF
TRBJ2-3 TRBV12-3/TRBV12-4 CASSSGDADTQYF
TRBJ1-3 TRBV7-9 CASSPRTGPGNTIYF
TRBJ2-5 TRBV12-3/TRBV12-4 CASSRTAQETQYF
TRBJ1-1 TRBV6-6 CASTLGLGGTEAFF
TRBJ2-7 TRBV21-1 CASSKAREQNFDEQYF
TRBJ1-2 TRBV7-9 CASSLAPGPPAGYTF
TRBJ2-7 TRBV27 CATRGHSYEQYF
TRBJ2-7 TRBV2 CASRGQGYEQYF
TRBJ1-1 TRBV12-3/TRBV12-4 CASSTGYTEAFF
TRBJ2-1 TRBV20-1 CSARARRGEYNEQFF